The 15 T cell receptor beta chains reported below all come from one sample, sequenced in a study of T cell responses to AZD1222 COVID-19 vaccine. TCRdb's copy holds only in-frame clones and misses some; the assay was immunoSEQ multiplex PCR. The table has 90,000 to 120,000 clones, about 86% seen once. This sample comprised peripheral blood, obtained on day 0 of AZD1222 vaccination. These receptors all stem from an adult in good health.

V gene TRBV5-8 combines with J gene TRBJ1-3; maybe TRBD1 (6 bases). This CDR3 spans 18 amino acids. Germline values: CDR1 SGHTS, CDR2 YDEGEE. V gave up 1 base and J gave up 2 bases, with 19 bases separating them. CDR3: CASSLMQGRGGPGNTIYF. In nucleotides, the CDR3 is TGTGCCAGCAGCTTGATGCAAGGCCGCGGGGGCCCTGGAAACACCATATATTTT.

V usage is TRBV4-2 and J usage is TRBJ2-1; D gene ambiguous. Germline V lookup: CDR1 LGHNA, CDR2 YNFKEQ. The CDR3 runs to 13 residues. Trimming removed 1 base from V and 9 bases from J, with 10 bases in between. CDR3 in amino acids: CASSQVGFGEQFF. The CDR3 region has the DNA TGTGCCAGCAGCCAAGTAGGGTTCGGTGAGCAGTTCTTC.

This clone appeared a single time. The rearrangement joins TRBV4-2 to TRBJ1-6; 7 nucleotides match TRBD1. V lost 0 bases to trimming and J lost 14 bases; unmatched junction nucleotides: 7. This CDR3 has 14 amino acids. The germline gives CDR1 LGHNA, CDR2 YNFKEQ. CDR3 in DNA: TGTGCCAGCAGCCAAGATCACCGGGACAGATCCCTCCACTTT. Its protein is CASSQDHRDRSLHF.

This clone has just a few counts. The rearrangement links TRBV2 to TRBJ2-5; maybe TRBD1 (6 bases). The CDR3 totals 14 residues. V lost 5 bases and J lost 3, with 13 bases in between. Germline V lookup: CDR1 SNHLY, CDR2 FYNNEI. This CDR3 is CASSKTGIEETQYF. The CDR3 bases are TGTGCCAGCAGTAAAACAGGGATAGAAGAGACCCAGTACTTC. Based on the CDR3 plus reference TRBV2 and TRBJ2-5, the full variable domain is EPEVTQTPSHQVTQMGQEVILRCVPISNHLYFYWYRQILGQKVEFLVSFYNNEISEKSEIFDDQFSVERPDGSNFTLKIRSTKLEDSAMYFCASSKTGIEETQYFGPGTRLLVL.

The genes are TRBV5-1 and TRBJ2-7, with TRBD1 as a possible D gene (6 bases). This CDR3 is 16 amino acids long. V shed 4 bases and J shed 7 bases, with 24 bases lying between them. The germline V gene has CDR1 SGHRS and CDR2 YFSETQ. Here the CDR3 DNA reads TGCGCCAGCAGCCCCGACGTGACAGGCACCGTTCGAGAGCAGTACTTC. It encodes CASSPDVTGTVREQYF.

The rearrangement uses TRBV2 and TRBJ1-2, with 7 bases fitting TRBD1. J was trimmed by 4 bases and V by 4 bases; bases with no gene match: 6. Germline CDR1 is SNHLY and CDR2 is FYNNEI. The CDR3 runs 14 residues. This CDR3 reads CASSVRGRGYGYTF. CDR3 nucleotides: TGTGCCAGCAGTGTGAGGGGGCGCGGCTATGGCTACACCTTC. Variable domain in full (rest from reference TRBV2 and TRBJ1-2): EPEVTQTPSHQVTQMGQEVILRCVPISNHLYFYWYRQILGQKVEFLVSFYNNEISEKSEIFDDQFSVERPDGSNFTLKIRSTKLEDSAMYFCASSVRGRGYGYTFGSGTRLTVV.

The chain uses TRBV28 and TRBJ2-3; 13 nucleotides align to TRBD2. The germline V gene has CDR1 MDHEN and CDR2 SYDVKM. Germline trimming cut 6 bases from V and 1 base from J; bases unmatched to any gene: 4. The CDR3 covers 16 residues. The CDR3 DNA follows: TGTGCCAGCAGATCTGGACTAGCGGGAGGCACAGATACGCAGTATTTT. It encodes CASRSGLAGGTDTQYF.

The chain has TRBV7-2 and TRBJ1-1; D is possibly TRBD1 (6 bases). The CDR3 contains 14 residues. Trimming removed 5 bases from V and 0 bases from J, with 10 bases in between. Looked up from germline, CDR1 is SGHTA and CDR2 is FQGNSA. In DNA, the CDR3 is TGTGCCAGCAGCCTAGGACAGCTGAACACTGAAGCTTTCTTT. Protein: CASSLGQLNTEAFF.

The genes are TRBV19 and TRBJ1-5, with D tentatively TRBD1 (5 bases). The CDR3 runs to 13 residues. V was pared by 4 bases and J by 7 bases, with 11 bases between. The germline V gene has CDR1 LNHDA and CDR2 SQIVND (reference sequence). In DNA, the CDR3 is TGTGCCAGTAGTACCGGGGGGGACCAGCCCCAGCATTTT. Protein: CASSTGGDQPQHF.

The chain links TRBV28 to TRBJ2-3, with TRBD2 matching over 11 bases. Germline V CDR1 and CDR2: MDHEN, SYDVKM. V dropped 3 bases and J dropped 3; count of bases not matched to a gene: 8. This CDR3 is 17 amino acids long. CDR3 sequence: CASSLRDSGGVTDTQYF. Here the CDR3 DNA reads TGTGCCAGCAGTTTGAGGGATAGCGGGGGGGTAACAGATACGCAGTATTTT. Looking up the rest from reference TRBV28 and TRBJ2-3 gives the full variable domain: DVKVTQSSRYLVKRTGEKVFLECVQDMDHENMFWYRQDPGLGLRLIYFSYDVKMKEKGDIPEGYSVSREKKERFSLILESASTNQTSMYLCASSLRDSGGVTDTQYFGPGTRLTVL.

The chain employs TRBV19 and TRBJ2-2; 10 nucleotides match TRBD2. Germline V CDR1 and CDR2: LNHDA, SQIVND (reference sequence). The CDR3 has 16 residues. J lost 6 bases, V lost 1 base, and 5 bases had no gene match. The CDR3 bases are TGTGCCAGTAGTATAGTAAGCGGGGGGGCGGCCGGGGAGCTGTTTTTT. It yields the protein CASSIVSGGAAGELFF.

The V gene is TRBV4-3, the J gene TRBJ1-4; D unresolved. Trimming stripped 2 bases from V and 9 bases from J, with 16 bases between. The CDR3 length is 15 residues. Germline loops: CDR1 LGHNA, CDR2 YSLEER. For the CDR3, the DNA is TGCGCCAGCAGCCAATCCCTCAGTTTAATGAAAAAACTGTTTTTT. Its translation is CASSQSLSLMKKLFF.

The V gene is TRBV19, the J gene TRBJ2-2, with D perhaps matching TRBD2 (6 bases). The V end lost 4 bases, the J end lost 4 bases, and 13 bases lay between the germline ends. CDR3 length: 15 residues. From germline, CDR1 is LNHDA and CDR2 SQIVND (reference sequence). Written as DNA, the CDR3 is TGTGCCAGTAGTACTCAGCGGGTTAGCACCGGGGAGCTGTTTTTT. It codes for CASSTQRVSTGELFF.

The chain links TRBV7-2 to TRBJ2-5; D unresolved. Trimming took off 2 bases at V and 9 bases at J, with 10 bases between the two ends. The germline gives CDR1 SGHTA, CDR2 FQGNSA. The CDR3 covers 12 residues. CDR3 sequence (DNA): TGTGCCAGCAGCTTACTAGATTTCCCCCAGTACTTC. The encoded protein is CASSLLDFPQYF.

This chain connects TRBV3-1 (or the pseudogene TRBV3-2) to TRBJ1-5; 11 bases line up with TRBD1. CDR1 is LGHDT, CDR2 YNNKEL, per germline (reference sequence). V shed 1 base, J shed 2 bases, and the junction held 13 bases outside the gene matches. CDR3 length equals 20 residues. The CDR3 nucleotides are TGTGCCAGCAGCCAAGGAGGGACAGGGGGGTTTGTTGGCCGCAATCAGCCCCAGCATTTT. This sequence encodes CASSQGGTGGFVGRNQPQHF.